A selection of T cell receptor beta chains follows, all from one sample in a study of T cell responses to AZD1222 COVID-19 vaccine. The protocol was immunoSEQ multiplex PCR, while the TCRdb copy is restricted to in-frame clones and leaves out a portion. The data contain 95,000 to 150,000 clones, 92% of them singletons. The material was peripheral blood, obtained 28 days after the second AZD1222 dose. The source of these receptors is an adult who received the AZD1222 COVID-19 vaccine. The CDR3 runs from the conserved cysteine through the conserved F or W. The D gene is left open where the match is weak. Not every row has a clone size; where given, it reads once, few, many or a size class.

CDR3nt	CDR3aa	abundance	d_gene	v_gene	j_gene
TGTGCCAGCAGTTTTCAGGGAAATCAGCCCCAGCATTTT	CASSFQGNQPQHF	NA	NA	TRBV28	TRBJ1-5
TGTGCCAGCAGTGCCTTGGGACAGGGGGACTCTGGAAACACCATATATTTT	CASSALGQGDSGNTIYF	NA	TRBD1	TRBV25-1	TRBJ1-3
TGCAGCGTTGTGGCAGTGGTCTATGGCTACACCTTC	CSVVAVVYGYTF	NA	NA	TRBV29-1	TRBJ1-2
TGCGCCAGCAGCCAAGAACCCAGGGGCGCACAAGAGACCCAGTACTTC	CASSQEPRGAQETQYF	NA	NA	TRBV4-1	TRBJ2-5
TGCGCCAGCAGATCACTTTATGAGCAGTTCTTC	CASRSLYEQFF	NA	NA	TRBV10-2	TRBJ2-1
TGCGCCAGCAGCCTCGGCCAGGGGGCTGACAATGAGCAGTTCTTC	CASSLGQGADNEQFF	NA	TRBD1	TRBV4-1	TRBJ2-1
TGTGCCAGCAGCTTGGCCTATTCTGGGGGGTACAATGAGCAGTTCTTC	CASSLAYSGGYNEQFF	NA	NA	TRBV5-4	TRBJ2-1
TGTGCCAGCAGTTTAAGGACAGGGAAGCAAGAGACCCAGTACTTC	CASSLRTGKQETQYF	NA	TRBD1	TRBV27	TRBJ2-5
TGTGCCAGCAGCGCGCTAAATCCCGATAATGAAAAACTGTTTTTT	CASSALNPDNEKLFF	once	NA	TRBV7-9	TRBJ1-4
TGTGCCAGCAGCTTAAGAGGGGGGGCCTACAATGAGCAGTTCTTC	CASSLRGGAYNEQFF	NA	NA	TRBV7-2	TRBJ2-1
TGCAGTGCCAGTGGGGGGGGGACGACTGAAGCTTTCTTT	CSASGGGTTEAFF	once	NA	TRBV20-1	TRBJ1-1
TGTGCCAGTAGTATAGTCGGGAAAACCTACGAGCAGTACTTC	CASSIVGKTYEQYF	NA	NA	TRBV19	TRBJ2-7
TGTGCCAGCAGCCGGGGCAACACTGAAGCTTTCTTT	CASSRGNTEAFF	NA	NA	TRBV7-9	TRBJ1-1
TGTGCCAGCAGATACAGCGGGAGTAATGAGCAGTTCTTC	CASRYSGSNEQFF	NA	TRBD2	TRBV6-5	TRBJ2-1
TGTGCCAGCAGTACACGTGCGGCCAAGGACTACAATGAGCAGTTCTTC	CASSTRAAKDYNEQFF	NA	NA	TRBV6-2/TRBV6-3	TRBJ2-1
TGTGCCAGCAGTTTTCGCGAGCGGGACAAGGGCTCATCTAACTATGGCTACACCTTC	CASSFRERDKGSSNYGYTF	NA	NA	TRBV28	TRBJ1-2
TGTGCCAGCAGCTGGATCCTCGGACAGGCCACTACTAGCACAGATACGCAGTATTTT	CASSWILGQATTSTDTQYF	NA	TRBD1	TRBV7-9	TRBJ2-3
TGTGCCAGCAGTTTACGGATATACCAGCCCCAGCATTTT	CASSLRIYQPQHF	NA	NA	TRBV27	TRBJ1-5
TGTGCCAGCAGTACCTCCGGGAGCGGGAGAAGGAAAGAGACCCAGTACTTC	CASSTSGSGRRKETQYF	NA	TRBD2	TRBV28	TRBJ2-5
TGTGCCAGCAGCTTAGAGAACAGCCTCACAGATACGCAGTATTTT	CASSLENSLTDTQYF	NA	NA	TRBV13	TRBJ2-3
TGCAGCGTTGTACCCGGGGATGCCTTTGGCTACACCTTC	CSVVPGDAFGYTF	NA	NA	TRBV29-1	TRBJ1-2
TGTGCCAGCACCTACGGGACCTTCTACAATGAGCAGTTCTTC	CASTYGTFYNEQFF	NA	NA	TRBV28	TRBJ2-1
TGTGCCAGCAGTATCCCGCATGGGCAGGTCTCTGGAAACACCATATATTTT	CASSIPHGQVSGNTIYF	NA	NA	TRBV28	TRBJ1-3
TGTGCCAGCAGCTTCGAGAGGGCATTTAACTATGGCTACACCTTC	CASSFERAFNYGYTF	NA	NA	TRBV7-8	TRBJ1-2
TGTGCCAGCAGCCCGCAGGGGGCGCGGGAGACCCAGTACTTC	CASSPQGARETQYF	NA	TRBD1	TRBV7-8	TRBJ2-5
TGCGCCAGCAGTGAGTCGACAGGGGGTGGCTACACCTTC	CASSESTGGGYTF	NA	TRBD1	TRBV10-2	TRBJ1-2
TGTGCCAGCAGTTCCCCAACGAACACTGAAGCTTTCTTT	CASSSPTNTEAFF	NA	NA	TRBV28	TRBJ1-1
TGTGCCATCAGAAAAACAGGGGAGACTTCACCCCTCCACTTT	CAIRKTGETSPLHF	NA	TRBD1	TRBV10-3	TRBJ1-6
TGTGCCAGCAGCTTAGGCCGTCGGACAACCAATGAGCAGTTCTTC	CASSLGRRTTNEQFF	once	NA	TRBV13	TRBJ2-1
TGTGCCAGCAGCCCAGACACAGGCGGGGAGCAGTACTTC	CASSPDTGGEQYF	NA	NA	TRBV9	TRBJ2-7
TGTGCCAGCAGTTTGCGAACAGGGGTGCGTTCACCCCTCCACTTT	CASSLRTGVRSPLHF	NA	TRBD1	TRBV28	TRBJ1-6
TGTGCCATTCCGGGGCCCGGTTATAGCAATCAGCCCCAGCATTTT	CAIPGPGYSNQPQHF	NA	NA	TRBV25-1	TRBJ1-5
TGTGCCAGCAGTCCTCATACAGGGAAACAAGAGACCCAGTACTTC	CASSPHTGKQETQYF	NA	NA	TRBV11-1	TRBJ2-5
TGTGCCACCAGCAGGGACAGGGGGCCGACTGAAGCTTTCTTT	CATSRDRGPTEAFF	NA	TRBD1	TRBV15	TRBJ1-1
TGTGCCAGCAGCCGCGGGGACAAAATGAACACTGAAGCTTTCTTT	CASSRGDKMNTEAFF	few	NA	TRBV6-5	TRBJ1-1
TGTGCCAGCAGCTGGGGGAGCTCTGGGGCCAACGTCCTGACTTTC	CASSWGSSGANVLTF	NA	NA	TRBV5-4	TRBJ2-6
TGTGCCAGCTCTGCGACAGGGAACACTGAAGCTTTCTTT	CASSATGNTEAFF	NA	NA	TRBV18	TRBJ1-1
TGCGCCAGCAGCTTAGACTGGACAGGGGTGGGAACTGAAGCTTTCTTT	CASSLDWTGVGTEAFF	NA	TRBD1	TRBV5-1	TRBJ1-1
TGTGCCACTCGCCAGACAGGGGTGGGAGAAAAACTGTTTTTT	CATRQTGVGEKLFF	few	TRBD1	TRBV6-5	TRBJ1-4
TGTGCCAGCAGCCCAGGGGGCCCTACTAACTATGGCTACACCTTC	CASSPGGPTNYGYTF	once	TRBD1	TRBV7-9	TRBJ1-2
TGTGCCAGCAGTTTACTCCAGGGTTACGAGCAGTACTTC	CASSLLQGYEQYF	NA	NA	TRBV28	TRBJ2-7
TGTGCCAGCAGCCAAGATGTAGCGGGGGGGGCTGAGCAGTTCTTC	CASSQDVAGGAEQFF	NA	TRBD2	TRBV14	TRBJ2-1
TGTGCCAGCAGCTTAGAGGCACCCGCACACGCCGGGGAGCTGTTTTTT	CASSLEAPAHAGELFF	once	NA	TRBV11-2	TRBJ2-2